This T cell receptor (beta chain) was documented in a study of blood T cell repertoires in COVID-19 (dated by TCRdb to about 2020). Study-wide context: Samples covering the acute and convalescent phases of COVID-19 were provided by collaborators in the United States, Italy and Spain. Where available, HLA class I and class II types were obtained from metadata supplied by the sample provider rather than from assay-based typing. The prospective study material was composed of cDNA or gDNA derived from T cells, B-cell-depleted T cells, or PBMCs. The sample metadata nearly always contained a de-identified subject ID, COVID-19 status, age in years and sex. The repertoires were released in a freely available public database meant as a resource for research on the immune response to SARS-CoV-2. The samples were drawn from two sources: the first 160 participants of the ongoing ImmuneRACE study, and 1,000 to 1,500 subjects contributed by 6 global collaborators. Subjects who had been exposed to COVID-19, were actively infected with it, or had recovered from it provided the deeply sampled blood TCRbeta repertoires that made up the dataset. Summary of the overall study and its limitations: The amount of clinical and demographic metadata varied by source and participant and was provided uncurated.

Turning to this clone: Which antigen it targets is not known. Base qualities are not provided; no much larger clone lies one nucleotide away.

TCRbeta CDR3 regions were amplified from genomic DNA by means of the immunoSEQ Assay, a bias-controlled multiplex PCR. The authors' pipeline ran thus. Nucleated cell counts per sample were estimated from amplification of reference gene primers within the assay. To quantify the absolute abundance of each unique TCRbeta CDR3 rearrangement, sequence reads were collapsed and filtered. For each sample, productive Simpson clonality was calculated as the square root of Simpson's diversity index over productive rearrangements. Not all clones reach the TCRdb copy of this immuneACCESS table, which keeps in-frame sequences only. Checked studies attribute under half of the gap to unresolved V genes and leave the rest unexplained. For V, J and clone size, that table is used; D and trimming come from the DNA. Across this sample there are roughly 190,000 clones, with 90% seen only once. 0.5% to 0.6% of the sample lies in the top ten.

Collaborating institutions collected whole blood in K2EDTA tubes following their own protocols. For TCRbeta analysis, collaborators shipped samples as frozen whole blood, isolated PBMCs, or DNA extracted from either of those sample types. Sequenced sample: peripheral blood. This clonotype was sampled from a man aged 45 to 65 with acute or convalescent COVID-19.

The DNA reads TGCAGCGTTCGCAGGGCAGAGACCCAGTACTTC. Its protein reads: CSVRRAETQYF. The sequence joins TRBV29-1 to TRBJ2-5; the best D guess is TRBD1, with 5 bases matching. The CDR3, cysteine through phenylalanine, is 11 amino acids long. Left in the record is the CDR3 DNA by itself, 33 bases read in frame from the first base. According to the germline V gene, CDR1 reads SQVTM and CDR2 reads ANQGSEA. V is pared back by 5 bases and J by 4 bases, with 8 bases lying between the germline termini. With the portions outside the CDR3 filled from the reference TRBV29-1 and TRBJ2-5 genes, the complete variable region becomes SAVISQKPSRDICQRGTSLTIQCQVDSQVTMMFWYRQQPGQSLTLIATANQGSEATYESGFVIDKFPISRPNLTFSTLTVSNMSPEDSSIYLCSVRRAETQYFGPGTRLLVL.